This entry lists 5 T cell receptor beta chains sequenced from one sample in a study of T cell responses to AZD1222 COVID-19 vaccine. Measured with immunoSEQ multiplex PCR; TCRdb has only the in-frame clones, and not every one. Altogether 84,000 or so clones are present, approximately 90% being singletons, with the ten largest covering roughly 5.5%. The sequences come from peripheral blood, collected on day 0 of MenACWY control vaccination. The origin of the receptors is an adult in good health.

The chain uses TRBV3-1 (or the pseudogene TRBV3-2) and TRBJ2-7; D could derive from TRBD1 or TRBD2 (6 bases each). The CDR3 has 13 residues. The germline CDR1 and CDR2 sequences are LGHDT and YNNKEL (reference sequence). V lost 8 bases to trimming and J lost 5 bases, with 16 bases between them. The CDR3 region is CASSRRGENEQYF. The DNA of the CDR3 is TGTGCCAGCTCCCGTAGGGGGGAGAACGAGCAGTACTTC.

The chain carries TRBV4-1 and TRBJ1-2; D is unclear. V lost 0 bases and J lost 4, with 9 bases in between. From germline, CDR1 is MGHRA and CDR2 YSYEKL. The CDR3 is 14 amino acids. CDR3 sequence (DNA): TGCGCCAGCAGCCAAGAAGGAGGGAGCTATGGCTACACCTTC. Translation gives CASSQEGGSYGYTF.

The chain carries TRBV19 and TRBJ1-6, with unresolved D. V dropped 3 bases and J dropped 5 bases, with 11 bases sitting between them. Germline CDR1 and CDR2: LNHDA and SQIVND (reference sequence). This CDR3 region has 15 residues. CDR3 loop: CASSMAAFDNSPLHF. DNA for the CDR3: TGTGCCAGTAGTATGGCGGCCTTTGATAATTCACCCCTCCACTTT.

This sequence joins TRBV19 and TRBJ1-3; a weak D match, TRBD1 (5 bases). Germline assignment: CDR1 LNHDA and CDR2 SQIVND (reference sequence). V lost 7 bases and J 2 bases, leaving 9 bases between the germline ends. CDR3 length equals 13 residues. CDR3 nucleotide sequence: TGTGCCAGTACCCAGGGAACTGGAAACACCATATATTTT. Encoded protein: CASTQGTGNTIYF.

This rearrangement joins TRBV25-1 to TRBJ2-2; TRBD1 aligns across 10 bases. The CDR3 spans 15 residues. The V and J ends lost 2 bases and 3 bases, in that order; junction bases with no gene match: 0. The germline CDR1 and CDR2 sequences are MGHDK and SYGVNS. DNA of the CDR3: TGTGCCAGCAGTGAAGGGACAGGGGACACCGGGGAGCTGTTTTTT. Translated, it gives CASSEGTGDTGELFF.